This paragraph covers one T cell receptor beta chain sequence. Its antigen is unidentified. Described treatment: oral pan-JAK inhibitor, 5-10 mg twice daily. Alopecia areata patients provided lesional scalp punch biopsies and peripheral blood, both collected for the study. Using a FACSAria, the CD4+ and CD8+ T cells were sorted from the PBMCs. This sample was included in a study of CD8+ T cells in alopecia areata. Whole-study context: Percent of scalp involved defined treated patients' severity scores. Study results and caveats: Patients showed less clear TCR sequence sharing than mice, possibly partly because of HLA diversity.

RNA was isolated and reverse transcribed to cDNA, the sequencing template. Measured with immunoSEQ multiplex PCR; TCRdb has only the in-frame clones, and not every one. The top ten clones hold about a quarter of a sample with 60,000 to 85,000 clones, around 66% of them seen once. V was pared by 8 bases and J by 0 bases, with 22 bases between. This CDR3 spans 16 amino acids. Germline V gene lookup returns CDR1 GTSNPN and CDR2 SVGIG (reference sequence). Sample: CD8+ T cells sorted from blood, taken at week 24, from a patient treated with tofacitinib. This sequence was found in a human donor with alopecia areata. The chain uses TRBV30 and TRBJ1-1, with D possibly TRBD1 on 5 matching bases. The chain's CDR3 is CASSRGAGGMNTEAFF. CDR3 DNA sequence: TGTGCCAGCAGCCGCGGGGCAGGAGGTATGAACACTGAAGCTTTCTTT.